This is a list of T cell receptor beta chains from one sample in a study of OX40 agonist ivuxolimab in advanced cancers. Clones were read by immunoSEQ multiplex PCR, and TCRdb kept only the in-frame ones, dropping some. Counted here are 40,000 to 45,000 clones, over 80% occurring once; the ten biggest clones make up 6%. The sample in question was CD4+ or CD8+ T cells sorted from blood, obtained in a trial of the OX40 agonist ivuxolimab. Receptors were obtained from an adult with an advanced solid tumor such as melanoma, head and neck, liver or kidney cancer. CDR3s include the opening cysteine and the closing phenylalanine or tryptophan. The D gene is left open where the match is weak. Not all rows give a size; the values are once, few, many and, for expanded clones, a class.

j_call: TRBJ1-1
v_call: TRBV29-1
d_call: TRBD1
clone_size: once
cdr3_aa: CSAPTGGSAEAFF
cdr3_nt: TGCAGCGCTCCTACAGGGGGAAGCGCTGAAGCTTTCTTT

j_call: TRBJ2-3
v_call: TRBV18
d_call: TRBD2
clone_size: .
cdr3_aa: CASSLAGASTDTQYF
cdr3_nt: TGTGCCAGCTCACTTGCGGGAGCGAGCACAGATACGCAGTATTTT

j_call: TRBJ2-2
v_call: TRBV6-5
d_call: TRBD2
clone_size: once
cdr3_aa: CATRLAEHTGELFF
cdr3_nt: TGTGCCACCAGACTAGCGGAGCATACCGGGGAGCTGTTTTTT

j_call: TRBJ2-3
v_call: TRBV7-3
d_call: .
clone_size: once
cdr3_aa: CASSDTDTQYF
cdr3_nt: TGTGCCAGCAGCGACACAGATACGCAGTATTTT

j_call: TRBJ2-7
v_call: TRBV7-2
d_call: TRBD1
clone_size: .
cdr3_aa: CASSLAGTGTYEQYF
cdr3_nt: TGTGCCAGCAGCTTAGCAGGGACAGGGACCTACGAGCAGTACTTC

j_call: TRBJ2-5
v_call: TRBV5-1
d_call: TRBD2
clone_size: .
cdr3_aa: CASSQESSGRGSETQYF
cdr3_nt: TGCGCCAGCAGCCAGGAATCTAGCGGGAGAGGGTCAGAGACCCAGTACTTC

j_call: TRBJ2-1
v_call: TRBV27
d_call: .
clone_size: .
cdr3_aa: CASSWGHSYNEQFF
cdr3_nt: TGTGCCAGCAGTTGGGGCCACTCCTACAATGAGCAGTTCTTC

j_call: TRBJ1-1
v_call: TRBV5-1
d_call: .
clone_size: .
cdr3_aa: CASSLSSRGTEAFF
cdr3_nt: TGCGCCAGCAGCCTGAGCTCCCGTGGTACTGAAGCTTTCTTT

j_call: TRBJ2-7
v_call: TRBV4-1
d_call: .
clone_size: .
cdr3_aa: CASSQGAGGSYEQYF
cdr3_nt: TGCGCCAGCAGCCAAGGTGCCGGGGGCTCCTACGAGCAGTACTTC

j_call: TRBJ2-7
v_call: TRBV15
d_call: .
clone_size: .
cdr3_aa: CATSRVNSYEQYF
cdr3_nt: TGTGCCACCAGCAGAGTCAACAGCTACGAGCAGTACTTC

j_call: TRBJ1-4
v_call: TRBV28
d_call: TRBD1
clone_size: .
cdr3_aa: CASTGGANEKLFF
cdr3_nt: TGTGCCAGCACAGGGGGGGCGAATGAAAAACTGTTTTTT

j_call: TRBJ2-6
v_call: TRBV19
d_call: TRBD1
clone_size: .
cdr3_aa: CASRTGSSGANVLTF
cdr3_nt: TGTGCCAGTCGGACAGGTAGCTCTGGGGCCAACGTCCTGACTTTC

j_call: TRBJ2-7
v_call: TRBV7-3
d_call: .
clone_size: .
cdr3_aa: CASSLGGARLDEQYF
cdr3_nt: TGTGCCAGCAGCTTAGGCGGGGCCCGCCTCGACGAGCAGTACTTC

j_call: TRBJ2-7
v_call: TRBV9
d_call: .
clone_size: .
cdr3_aa: CASSVSSVEAEQYF
cdr3_nt: TGTGCCAGCAGCGTGTCCTCTGTAGAGGCCGAGCAGTACTTC

j_call: TRBJ1-1
v_call: TRBV18
d_call: .
clone_size: .
cdr3_aa: CASSPLLGSDRTEAFF
cdr3_nt: TGTGCCAGCTCACCACTTCTCGGCAGCGATCGGACTGAAGCTTTCTTT

j_call: TRBJ2-4
v_call: TRBV29-1
d_call: .
clone_size: .
cdr3_aa: CSAMPAGNIQYF
cdr3_nt: TGCAGCGCGATGCCGGCGGGGAACATTCAGTACTTC

j_call: TRBJ1-2
v_call: TRBV19
d_call: .
clone_size: .
cdr3_aa: CASSMGRDYGYTF
cdr3_nt: TGTGCCAGTAGTATGGGCAGGGACTATGGCTACACCTTC

j_call: TRBJ1-2
v_call: TRBV28
d_call: .
clone_size: .
cdr3_aa: CAVGPYYGYTF
cdr3_nt: TGTGCCGTCGGGCCTTACTATGGCTACACCTTC

j_call: TRBJ1-5
v_call: TRBV19
d_call: TRBD1
clone_size: few
cdr3_aa: CASSGQEGNQPQHF
cdr3_nt: TGTGCCAGTAGCGGACAGGAGGGCAATCAGCCCCAGCATTTT

j_call: TRBJ2-1
v_call: TRBV6-4
d_call: TRBD2
clone_size: .
cdr3_aa: CASSRQGGRAYNEQFF
cdr3_nt: TGTGCCAGCAGCCGACAAGGCGGGAGGGCCTACAATGAGCAGTTCTTC

j_call: TRBJ2-7
v_call: TRBV28
d_call: TRBD2
clone_size: few
cdr3_aa: CASSLGGSAYEQYF
cdr3_nt: TGTGCCAGCAGCCTCGGGGGGTCTGCCTACGAGCAGTACTTC

j_call: TRBJ1-5
v_call: TRBV6-1
d_call: TRBD1
clone_size: few
cdr3_aa: CATELTDRGQPQHF
cdr3_nt: TGTGCCACCGAGCTAACGGACAGGGGTCAGCCCCAGCATTTT

j_call: TRBJ2-7
v_call: TRBV5-4
d_call: .
clone_size: .
cdr3_aa: CASSLEGLGTYEQYF
cdr3_nt: TGTGCCAGCAGCTTGGAGGGTCTAGGGACCTACGAGCAGTACTTC

j_call: TRBJ2-7
v_call: TRBV28
d_call: TRBD2
clone_size: .
cdr3_aa: CASTSISGRSYGQYF
cdr3_nt: TGTGCCAGCACCTCAATAAGCGGGAGAAGCTACGGGCAGTACTTC

j_call: TRBJ1-3
v_call: TRBV9
d_call: .
clone_size: .
cdr3_aa: CASSPRGAVRSGNTIYF
cdr3_nt: TGTGCCAGCAGCCCGAGGGGGGCAGTCCGCTCTGGAAACACCATATATTTT

j_call: TRBJ1-4
v_call: TRBV28
d_call: .
clone_size: .
cdr3_aa: CASNPETGKMRKLFF
cdr3_nt: TGTGCCAGCAACCCCGAAACGGGTAAAATGAGGAAACTGTTTTTT

j_call: TRBJ1-5
v_call: TRBV19
d_call: TRBD1
clone_size: .
cdr3_aa: CASSADRGRGQPQHF
cdr3_nt: TGTGCCAGTAGCGCCGACAGGGGGCGGGGGCAGCCCCAGCATTTT

j_call: TRBJ2-2
v_call: TRBV19
d_call: TRBD1
clone_size: .
cdr3_aa: CASSIFGDRGTGELFF
cdr3_nt: TGTGCCAGTAGTATCTTCGGGGACAGGGGCACCGGGGAGCTGTTTTTT

j_call: TRBJ1-5
v_call: TRBV6-5
d_call: .
clone_size: .
cdr3_aa: CASSRRLSQPQHF
cdr3_nt: TGTGCCAGCAGTCGTAGGTTAAGTCAGCCCCAGCATTTT

j_call: TRBJ2-3
v_call: TRBV10-3
d_call: TRBD2
clone_size: .
cdr3_aa: CATIERESSGDTQYF
cdr3_nt: TGTGCCACAATCGAGCGGGAGAGCAGTGGAGATACGCAGTATTTT

j_call: TRBJ2-7
v_call: TRBV6-1
d_call: TRBD2
clone_size: .
cdr3_aa: CASWTSDSYEQYF
cdr3_nt: TGTGCCAGCTGGACTAGCGACTCCTACGAGCAGTACTTC

j_call: TRBJ2-1
v_call: TRBV12-5
d_call: .
clone_size: .
cdr3_aa: CASGPGGAYNEQFF
cdr3_nt: TGTGCTAGTGGTCCTGGGGGCGCCTACAATGAGCAGTTCTTC

j_call: TRBJ2-1
v_call: TRBV19
d_call: TRBD2
clone_size: .
cdr3_aa: CASSMGLAGGTLYNEQFF
cdr3_nt: TGTGCCAGTAGTATGGGACTAGCGGGAGGCACACTTTACAATGAGCAGTTCTTC

j_call: TRBJ2-3
v_call: TRBV7-3
d_call: .
clone_size: .
cdr3_aa: CASSSGGKTTDTQYF
cdr3_nt: TGTGCCAGCAGCTCAGGCGGGAAAACCACAGATACGCAGTATTTT

j_call: TRBJ2-5
v_call: TRBV2
d_call: TRBD1
clone_size: .
cdr3_aa: CASSEEPGGETQYF
cdr3_nt: TGTGCCAGCAGTGAAGAGCCAGGGGGCGAGACCCAGTACTTC